This entry lists 15 T cell receptor beta chains sequenced from one sample in a study of control samples from healthy donors and cancer patients. Data came from immunoSEQ multiplex PCR; TCRdb stores just in-frame clones and leaves some out. The table lists nearly 40,000 clones, 90% to 95% of them singletons. Sequences were obtained from blood. All receptors derive from a woman aged 45-65 years in good health.

The chain couples TRBV28 to TRBJ1-4; D uncertain. Germline-derived CDR1 and CDR2 are MDHEN and SYDVKM. V was trimmed by 3 bases and J by 1 base, leaving 6 bases between them. The CDR3 contains 14 residues. The DNA for the CDR3 is TGTGCCAGCAGTTTCCCGGGAACTAATGAAAAACTGTTTTTT. It specifies CASSFPGTNEKLFF.

V is TRBV6-5 and J is TRBJ2-1; a possible D gene is TRBD2 (6 bases). Germline CDR1 is MNHEY and CDR2 is SVGAGI. The CDR3 has 15 amino acids. Trimming removed 10 bases from V and 2 bases from J, with 18 bases in between. The CDR3 loop reads CATREREPAYNEQFF. For the CDR3, the DNA is TGTGCCACTCGGGAGCGTGAACCCGCCTACAATGAGCAGTTCTTC.

The chain couples TRBV5-1 to TRBJ1-4; D remains unclear. Germline-derived CDR1 and CDR2 are SGHRS and YFSETQ. V shed 0 bases and J shed 5 bases, with 8 bases lying between them. This CDR3 is built from 14 residues. CDR3 region: CASSLEHSNEKLFF. As DNA, the CDR3 is TGCGCCAGCAGCTTGGAGCACTCCAATGAAAAACTGTTTTTT.

The chain joins TRBV7-8 to TRBJ1-2; D perhaps matches TRBD1 (5 bases). Trimming pared 5 bases from V and 4 bases from J, leaving 11 bases between. The CDR3 runs to 13 residues. Looked up from germline, CDR1 is SGHVS and CDR2 is FQNEAQ. The CDR3 protein is CASSGTGIYGYTF. The CDR3 DNA reads TGTGCCAGCAGCGGTACAGGAATCTATGGCTACACCTTC.

This chain connects TRBV6-6 to TRBJ1-2; D not resolved. The CDR3 is 14 residues long. V shed 0 bases and J shed 6 bases, with 11 bases lying between them. CDR1 is MNHNY and CDR2 is SVGAGI in the germline V gene (reference sequence). The DNA of the CDR3 is TGTGCCAGCAGTTACTCGGAGACAAGCAATGGCTACACCTTC. Protein sequence: CASSYSETSNGYTF.

The V gene is TRBV7-9, the J gene TRBJ2-7; 8 bases are shared with TRBD1. V was pared by 6 bases and J by 0 bases, with 13 bases of the junction left unmatched. CDR3 length equals 17 residues. Germline V CDR1 and CDR2: SEHNR, FQNEAQ (reference sequence). The CDR3 reads CASSSPLRDRHSYEQYF. The CDR3 DNA sequence: TGTGCCAGCAGTTCCCCTCTCCGGGACAGGCACTCCTACGAGCAGTACTTC.

V is TRBV4-3 and J is TRBJ1-1; 11 bases match TRBD1. V dropped 4 bases and J dropped 5; count of bases not matched to a gene: 6. Germline V gives CDR1 LGHNA, CDR2 YSLEER. The CDR3 is 15 amino acids. The CDR3 here is CASSRGDRGSTEAFF. DNA of the CDR3: TGCGCCAGCAGCCGAGGGGACAGGGGGAGTACTGAAGCTTTCTTT.

This clone has a single count. The chain combines TRBV2 with TRBJ1-5; weak D call: TRBD1 (5 bases). The germline V gene encodes CDR1 SNHLY and CDR2 FYNNEI. V shed 5 bases and J shed 0 bases, with 11 bases lying between them. There are 15 residues in the CDR3. The CDR3 region has the DNA TGTGCCAGCAGTACCGGGACCCATAGCAATCAGCCCCAGCATTTT. The encoded protein is CASSTGTHSNQPQHF.

This clone showed up just once. The chain uses TRBV6-4 and TRBJ2-1; 8 nucleotides agree with TRBD1. Germline CDR1 and CDR2: MRHNA and SNTAGT. CDR3 size: 14 residues. V was pared by 11 bases and J by 4 bases, with 10 bases of the junction left unmatched. The CDR3 sequence: CAGKTGVSYNEQFF. The CDR3 DNA follows: TGTGCCGGGAAGACAGGGGTGTCGTACAATGAGCAGTTCTTC.

The chain uses TRBV5-4 and TRBJ2-5, with TRBD2 matching 7 bases. Trimming at V came to 0 bases and at J to 2 bases, leaving 4 bases not matched to a gene. From germline, CDR1 is SGHNT and CDR2 YYREEE (reference sequence). This CDR3 region has 15 residues. The CDR3 sequence is CASSLGAGIQETQYF. As DNA, the CDR3 is TGTGCCAGCAGCTTGGGAGCGGGGATACAAGAGACCCAGTACTTC.

The chain has TRBV5-1 and TRBJ2-1; 10 nucleotides align to TRBD1. This CDR3 region has 15 residues. J gave up 8 bases and V 0 bases, and 5 bases lay outside the gene matches. Germline V gives CDR1 SGHRS, CDR2 YFSETQ. CDR3 in amino acids: CASSLDDRGRDEQFF. CDR3 bases: TGCGCCAGCAGCTTGGATGACAGGGGGCGCGATGAGCAGTTCTTC.

The chain uses TRBV18 and TRBJ1-1, with D uncertain. Germline CDR1 KGHSH, CDR2 LQKENI. CDR3 length: 14 residues. The V end lost 1 base, the J end lost 3 bases, and 9 bases lay between the germline ends. The CDR3 here is CASSPRGRDTEAFF. In DNA form, the CDR3 reads TGTGCCAGCTCACCACGAGGACGGGACACTGAAGCTTTCTTT.

This rearrangement joins TRBV5-6 to TRBJ2-7, with D uncertain. The CDR3 covers 12 residues. The germline gives CDR1 SGHDT, CDR2 YYEEEE. V was clipped by 3 bases and J by 3 bases, with 7 bases between them. This chain's CDR3 is CASSSDLYEQYF. CDR3 bases: TGTGCCAGCAGCTCGGACCTCTACGAGCAGTACTTC.

J is TRBJ2-7 and V is TRBV7-2; TRBD1 agrees at 9 bases. V was clipped by 5 bases and J by 3 bases; unmatched bases: 5. This CDR3 comprises 14 residues. Per the germline V gene, CDR1 is SGHTA and CDR2 is FQGNSA. CDR3 protein: CASSVGQGIYEQYF. In nucleotides, the CDR3 is TGTGCCAGCAGCGTGGGACAGGGTATCTACGAGCAGTACTTC. The full variable domain, in which reference TRBV7-2 and TRBJ2-7 provide the parts outside the CDR3, is GAGVSQSPSNKVTEKGKDVELRCDPISGHTALYWYRQSLGQGLEFLIYFQGNSAPDKSGLPSDRFSAERTGGSVSTLTIQRTQQEDSAVYLCASSVGQGIYEQYFGPGTRLTVT.

The chain combines TRBV10-3 with TRBJ1-1, with unresolved D. The V gene lost 4 bases and the J gene lost 3 bases, with 12 bases spanning the gap. CDR3 length equals 14 residues. Per germline, CDR1 ENHRY and CDR2 SYGVKD. Written as DNA, the CDR3 is TGTGCCATCAGTGGGGCGGTAAGTGACACTGAAGCTTTCTTT. Amino acid sequence: CAISGAVSDTEAFF.